Listed here are 9 T cell receptor beta chains from one sample, sequenced in a study of blood T cell repertoires in COVID-19. Using immunoSEQ multiplex PCR, the repertoire was profiled, and TCRdb retains in-frame clones only, with some absent. The sample has more than 45,000 clones, under 90% seen once. The sequenced material came from peripheral blood. The source of these receptors is a woman at least 80 years old with COVID-19, enrolled during active disease.

The gene calls are TRBV7-2 and TRBJ1-2; D perhaps matches TRBD1 (6 bases). CDR1 is SGHTA, CDR2 FQGNSA, per germline. Trimming took 5 bases from V and 5 from J, leaving 9 bases between them. This CDR3 spans 12 amino acids. CDR3 protein: CASSRRGYGYTF. Here the CDR3 DNA reads TGTGCCAGCAGCCGCAGGGGATATGGCTACACCTTC. Full variable domain (missing parts from reference TRBV7-2 and TRBJ1-2): GAGVSQSPSNKVTEKGKDVELRCDPISGHTALYWYRQSLGQGLEFLIYFQGNSAPDKSGLPSDRFSAERTGGSVSTLTIQRTQQEDSAVYLCASSRRGYGYTFGSGTRLTVV.

In its sample, this clone was seen once. J is TRBJ2-5 and V is TRBV13; 7 nucleotides align to TRBD1. Germline CDR1 reads PRHDT; CDR2 reads FYEKMQ (reference sequence). J was trimmed by 4 bases and V by 5 bases; bases with no gene match: 16. CDR3 size: 17 residues. In nucleotides, the CDR3 is TGTGCCAGCAGCCCCCACCTACAGGGACAGAGAGGAGAGACCCAGTACTTC. The encoded protein is CASSPHLQGQRGETQYF.

The chain recombines TRBV30 with TRBJ1-2; possible D gene TRBD1, 5 bases. This CDR3 spans 12 amino acids. V lost 1 base and J 4 bases, leaving 7 bases between the germline ends. Germline V lookup: CDR1 GTSNPN, CDR2 SVGIG (reference sequence). The CDR3 spells CAWSAGGYGYTF. CDR3 nucleotide sequence: TGTGCCTGGAGTGCGGGGGGCTATGGCTACACCTTC.

V usage is TRBV12-3 or TRBV12-4 and J usage is TRBJ2-7, with D tentatively TRBD2 (6 bases). Trimming stripped 5 bases from V and 3 bases from J, with 11 bases between. The CDR3 sequence is 13 residues long. The chain's CDR3 is CASSPWGGYEQYF. As DNA, the CDR3 is TGTGCCAGCAGTCCCTGGGGAGGCTACGAGCAGTACTTC.

This clone has just a few counts. The chain joins TRBV27 to TRBJ1-5; D uncertain. This CDR3 has 16 amino acids. CDR1 and CDR2 (germline): MNHEY, SMNVEV (reference sequence). V lost 4 bases and J lost 2, with 15 bases in between. The CDR3 is CASSSLRKGGNQPQHF. The CDR3 bases are TGTGCCAGCAGTTCCCTCAGAAAGGGAGGCAATCAGCCCCAGCATTTT.

This rearrangement joins TRBV19 to TRBJ1-2; 10 bases map to TRBD1. The CDR3 totals 17 residues. Germline V lookup: CDR1 LNHDA, CDR2 SQIVND (reference sequence). V was pared by 5 bases and J by 0 bases, with 9 bases of the junction left unmatched. CDR3 sequence (DNA): TGTGCCAGTAGTGCCCGGGACAGGGGATTCGCTAACTATGGCTACACCTTC. Translated: CASSARDRGFANYGYTF.

A word on this clone: The junction departs from germline at one end; a sequencing error may be responsible. The sample has other DNA sequences that encode this CDR3 too. The chain carries TRBV19 and TRBJ1-5, with TRBD1 identical over 9 bases. This CDR3 has 16 residues. From germline, CDR1 is LNHDA and CDR2 SQIVND (reference sequence). CDR3 loop: CASRRQGGNSNQPQHF. DNA for the CDR3: TGTGCCAGTAGGCGACAGGGGGGAAATAGCAATCAGCCCCAGCACTTT. Looking up the rest from reference TRBV19 and TRBJ1-5 gives the full variable domain: DGGITQSPKYLFRKEGQNVTLSCEQNLNHDAMYWYRQDPGQGLRLIYYSQIVNDFQKGDIAEGYSVSREKKESFPLTVTSAQKNPTAFYLCASRRQGGNSNQPQHFGDGTRLSIL.

The V call is TRBV3-1 (or the pseudogene TRBV3-2), the J call TRBJ1-1; D perhaps matches TRBD1 (6 bases). V was clipped by 7 bases and J by 4 bases, with 22 bases between them. The CDR3 loop spans 16 amino acids. CDR1 is LGHDT and CDR2 is YNNKEL in the germline V gene (reference sequence). The CDR3 coding sequence is TGTGCCAGCACCACCCCGTTGGGCAGGGGAGCCACTGAAGCTTTCTTT. Protein sequence: CASTTPLGRGATEAFF.

This sequence joins TRBV28 and TRBJ1-4; TRBD1 aligns across 8 bases. The germline V gene has CDR1 MDHEN and CDR2 SYDVKM. This CDR3 is built from 16 residues. The J segment lost 7 bases and the V segment lost 2 bases, leaving 9 bases of the junction unmatched. The CDR3 region has the DNA TGTGCCAGCAGTTTACCCACTCGCAGGGGGCTTGAAAAACTGTTTTTT. Its translation is CASSLPTRRGLEKLFF.